The rows below give T cell receptor beta chains drawn from one sample of a study of blood T cell repertoires in COVID-19. Here immunoSEQ multiplex PCR was the method, and the copy in TCRdb shows in-frame clones only, minus some. The table has roughly 230,000 clones, roughly 84% seen once. Sequenced material: peripheral blood. The receptors shown here come from an elderly woman with acute or convalescent COVID-19. CDR3s include the opening cysteine and the closing phenylalanine or tryptophan. The D gene is left open where the match is weak. Only some rows state a clone size, as once, few, many or a class for expanded clones.

CDR3nt,CDR3aa,v_gene,d_gene,abundance,j_gene
TGTGCCAGCAGTTACATACAGGGCTTGGATAATTCACCCCTCCACTTT,CASSYIQGLDNSPLHF,TRBV6-6,.,.,TRBJ1-6
TGTGCCAGCAGTTACGCGGGGATCGAGCAGTACTTC,CASSYAGIEQYF,TRBV6-2/TRBV6-3,.,.,TRBJ2-7
TGTGCCAGCAGTTTGAGTGAGAATCAGCCCCAGCATTTT,CASSLSENQPQHF,TRBV12-3/TRBV12-4,.,.,TRBJ1-5
TGTGCCACCACGGTGGCAGGGGATGAAAAACTGTTTTTT,CATTVAGDEKLFF,TRBV10-3,.,.,TRBJ1-4
TGTGCCAGCAGTCCTTTCTTCGAGACAGGCATCACCGGGGAGCTGTTTTTT,CASSPFFETGITGELFF,TRBV27,.,many,TRBJ2-2
TGTGCCAGCAGCACGGGACTGTCTAACGATGAGCAGTTCTTC,CASSTGLSNDEQFF,TRBV11-2,.,.,TRBJ2-1
TGTGCCAGCAGTCCCCCTGGAGGCTACGAGCAGTACTTC,CASSPPGGYEQYF,TRBV6-5,.,few,TRBJ2-7
TGTGCCAGCTCACCCGGGACAGAATACTACAATGAGCAGTTCTTC,CASSPGTEYYNEQFF,TRBV18,TRBD1,.,TRBJ2-1
TGCAGCGTAGCCACAGGAGCGAACACCGGGGAGCTGTTTTTT,CSVATGANTGELFF,TRBV29-1,.,.,TRBJ2-2
TGTGCCAGCTCACCCCTCGGGACAGAATTCACAGATACGCAGTATTTT,CASSPLGTEFTDTQYF,TRBV18,TRBD1,.,TRBJ2-3
TGTGCCAGCAGCTTAGATGGGACAGATCACTCCTACGAGCAGTACTTC,CASSLDGTDHSYEQYF,TRBV11-3,TRBD1,.,TRBJ2-7
TGTGCCAGCAGCTCCAGGGACACCCAGAACACTGAAGCTTTCTTT,CASSSRDTQNTEAFF,TRBV7-6,.,.,TRBJ1-1
TGTGCCAGCACCCGGCTAGTAAACAATGAGCAGTTCTTC,CASTRLVNNEQFF,TRBV12-3/TRBV12-4,.,once,TRBJ2-1
TGTGCCAGCAGCGGGACTAGCGCTGGGACGAGATACTTC,CASSGTSAGTRYF,TRBV3-1/TRBV3-2,TRBD2,.,TRBJ2-7
TGTGCCAGCAGCGTAGCATCCGGGGAAGCCCCTGAAGCTTTCTTT,CASSVASGEAPEAFF,TRBV9,.,.,TRBJ1-1
TGTGCCAGCAGCCAAGTGAGTAGCGGGGGGCGTTTATACAATGAGCAGTTCTTC,CASSQVSSGGRLYNEQFF,TRBV4-2,TRBD2,.,TRBJ2-1
TGTGCCAGCAGCTTAGTCCGAGGCCCTAATGAAAAACTGTTTTTT,CASSLVRGPNEKLFF,TRBV11-2,.,.,TRBJ1-4
TGTGCCAGCAGTGAAACAGGGGATGAGCAGTTCTTC,CASSETGDEQFF,TRBV6-1,TRBD1,.,TRBJ2-1
TGCAGTGCTAGTAAAGGAGATGAAAAACTGTTTTTT,CSASKGDEKLFF,TRBV20-1,.,.,TRBJ1-4
TGTGCCAGCACAGGGGAGGGCTCCTATAATTCACCCCTCCACTTT,CASTGEGSYNSPLHF,TRBV6-5,.,.,TRBJ1-6
TGTGCCAGTAGCCTGACTGGGGAGACTGAAGCTTTCTTT,CASSLTGETEAFF,TRBV19,.,.,TRBJ1-1
TGTGCCAGCAGCTTAGGCGGGGGCCCCCCGGATACGCAGTATTTT,CASSLGGGPPDTQYF,TRBV11-3,.,.,TRBJ2-3
TGTGCCAGCAGCCCGGGGTCGGGGGGGCGGAATGAGCAGTTCTTC,CASSPGSGGRNEQFF,TRBV5-4,TRBD2,.,TRBJ2-1
TGTGCCAGCAGCTTAACGGACAGCCGATACTCATCTAATGAAAAACTGTTTTTT,CASSLTDSRYSSNEKLFF,TRBV7-9,.,.,TRBJ1-4
TGCGCCAGCAGTCAATCGTTGGGGAGGGCCCGCTCCTACGAGCAGTACTTC,CASSQSLGRARSYEQYF,TRBV23-1,TRBD2,few,TRBJ2-7
TGTGCCAGTAGTAGATCCGGACAGCTCTATGGCTACACCTTC,CASSRSGQLYGYTF,TRBV19,.,.,TRBJ1-2
TGTGCCAGCAGCTTAGTGGTGTTAGCGGGGGGACACAATGAGCAGTTCTTC,CASSLVVLAGGHNEQFF,TRBV7-2,TRBD2,.,TRBJ2-1
TGTGCCAGCAGGGGTTCCCAAGCGGCGAACACTGAAGCTTTCTTT,CASRGSQAANTEAFF,TRBV6-5,.,.,TRBJ1-1
TGTGCCAGCAGCTTACAGCTTCAGGGGGGGACCCAGTACTTC,CASSLQLQGGTQYF,TRBV7-9,.,.,TRBJ2-5
TGTGCCAGCAGTGAGGACAGCACCCCTGACTATGGCTACACCTTC,CASSEDSTPDYGYTF,TRBV25-1,.,.,TRBJ1-2
TGTGCCAGCAGCGTAGGTAGCGGGGGGACGTTATACGAGCAGTACTTC,CASSVGSGGTLYEQYF,TRBV9,TRBD2,.,TRBJ2-7
TGTGCCAGCAGCAAAGCGCTTTTAGGTCTTTTCCAGGGGGCATCGGAGAATTCACCCCTCCACTTT,CASSKALLGLFQGASENSPLHF,TRBV21-1,.,.,TRBJ1-6
TGTGCCAGCAGCTTTGGAGGGGCAGGGACCTACGAGCAGTACTTC,CASSFGGAGTYEQYF,TRBV7-9,.,.,TRBJ2-7
TGTGCCAGCAGTGAATGGGACAGGGGGGGCACTGAAGCTTTCTTT,CASSEWDRGGTEAFF,TRBV6-1,TRBD1,once,TRBJ1-1
TGTGCCAGCAGCTTAGGGGGAGGGGCAGGGGAAGGCTACACCTTC,CASSLGGGAGEGYTF,TRBV7-2,.,.,TRBJ1-2
TGTGCCAGCAGCCCAGGACTCTCTATGGGCAATGAGCAGTTCTTC,CASSPGLSMGNEQFF,TRBV6-4,.,.,TRBJ2-1